What follows is one TCR beta chain and its context. The CDR3 runs 17 residues. The V and J ends lost 4 bases and 8 bases, in that order; junction bases with no gene match: 13. Germline values: CDR1 LGHNT, CDR2 FRNRAP. This specimen belongs to a study of shared T cell receptors in the human thymus. Assay: immunoSEQ multiplex PCR; the TCRdb copy retains only in-frame clones and omits some. The sample lists more than 550,000 clones, roughly 85% occurring once. The same data also contributed to another study, on human thymus T cells.

The chain joins TRBV12-5 to TRBJ2-1; TRBD2 matches at 11 bases. The TCR originated in a girl under three years old with a congenital heart defect. What was sequenced was thymocytes. DNA of the CDR3: TGTGCTAGTGGTTCCCCCTCTCGACTAGCGGGACTCTATGAGCAGTTCTTC. It yields the protein CASGSPSRLAGLYEQFF.